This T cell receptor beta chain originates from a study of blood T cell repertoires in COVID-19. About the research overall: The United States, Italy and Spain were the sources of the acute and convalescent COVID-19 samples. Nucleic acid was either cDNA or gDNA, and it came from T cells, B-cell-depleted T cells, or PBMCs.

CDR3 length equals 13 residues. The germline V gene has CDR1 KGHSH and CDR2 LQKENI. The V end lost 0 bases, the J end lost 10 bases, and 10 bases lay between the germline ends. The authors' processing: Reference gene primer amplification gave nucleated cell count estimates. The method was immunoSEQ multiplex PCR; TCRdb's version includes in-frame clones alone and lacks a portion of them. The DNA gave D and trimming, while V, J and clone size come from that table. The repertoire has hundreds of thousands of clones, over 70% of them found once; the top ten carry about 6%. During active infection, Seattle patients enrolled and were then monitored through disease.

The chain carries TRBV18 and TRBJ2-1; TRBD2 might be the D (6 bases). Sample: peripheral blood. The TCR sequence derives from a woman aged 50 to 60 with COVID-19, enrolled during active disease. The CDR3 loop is CASSPPGREEQFF. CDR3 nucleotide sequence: TGTGCCAGCTCACCACCCGGTCGGGAGGAGCAGTTCTTC.